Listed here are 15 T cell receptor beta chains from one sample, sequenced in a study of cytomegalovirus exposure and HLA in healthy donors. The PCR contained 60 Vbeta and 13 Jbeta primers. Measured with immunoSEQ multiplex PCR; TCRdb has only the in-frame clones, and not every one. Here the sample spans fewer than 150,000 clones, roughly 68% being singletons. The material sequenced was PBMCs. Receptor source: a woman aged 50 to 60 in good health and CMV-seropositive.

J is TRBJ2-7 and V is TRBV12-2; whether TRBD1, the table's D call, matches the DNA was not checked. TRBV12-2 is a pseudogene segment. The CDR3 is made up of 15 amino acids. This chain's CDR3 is CASRFQAWVAYEQYF. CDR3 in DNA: TGTGCAAGTCGCTTTCAGGCCTGGGTGGCCTACGAGCAGTACTTC.

The chain's CDR3 is CASSLDSLRPQHF. CDR3 DNA sequence: TGTGCCAGCTCCCTCGACTCCTTAAGGCCCCAGCATTTT. V is TRBV18 and J is TRBJ1-5; no clear D. Looked up from germline, CDR1 is KGHSH and CDR2 is LQKENI. V lost 6 bases to trimming and J lost 9 bases, with 15 bases between them. The CDR3 is 13 amino acids.

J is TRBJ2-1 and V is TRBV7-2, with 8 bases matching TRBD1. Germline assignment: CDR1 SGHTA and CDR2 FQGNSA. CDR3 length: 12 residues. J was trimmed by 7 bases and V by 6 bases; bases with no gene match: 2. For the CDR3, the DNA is TGTGCCAGCAGAAACAGGGGGAATGAGCAGTTCTTC. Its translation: CASRNRGNEQFF.

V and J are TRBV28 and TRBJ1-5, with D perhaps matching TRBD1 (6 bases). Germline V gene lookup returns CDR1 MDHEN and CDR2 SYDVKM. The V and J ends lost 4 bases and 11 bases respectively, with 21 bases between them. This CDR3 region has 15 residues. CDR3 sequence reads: CASSSLQGNKRAQHF. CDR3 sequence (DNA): TGTGCCAGCAGTTCGTTACAGGGCAACAAGAGGGCCCAGCATTTT.

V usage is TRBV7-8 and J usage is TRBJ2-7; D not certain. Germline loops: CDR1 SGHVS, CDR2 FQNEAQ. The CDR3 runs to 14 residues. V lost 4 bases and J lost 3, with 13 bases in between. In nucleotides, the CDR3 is TGTGCCAGCAGCTCTTCCCCCGGCGGCTACGAGCAGTACTTC. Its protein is CASSSSPGGYEQYF. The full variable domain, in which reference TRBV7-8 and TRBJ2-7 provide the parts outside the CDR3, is GAGVSQSPRYKVAKRGQDVALRCDPISGHVSLFWYQQALGQGPEFLTYFQNEAQLDKSGLPSDRFFAERPEGSVSTLKIQRTQQEDSAVYLCASSSSPGGYEQYFGPGTRLTVT.

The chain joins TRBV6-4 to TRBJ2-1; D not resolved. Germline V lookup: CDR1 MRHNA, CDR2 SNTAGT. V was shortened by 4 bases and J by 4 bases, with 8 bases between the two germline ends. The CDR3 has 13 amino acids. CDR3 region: CASSVGGYNEQFF. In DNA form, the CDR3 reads TGTGCCAGCAGTGTCGGCGGTTACAATGAGCAGTTCTTC.

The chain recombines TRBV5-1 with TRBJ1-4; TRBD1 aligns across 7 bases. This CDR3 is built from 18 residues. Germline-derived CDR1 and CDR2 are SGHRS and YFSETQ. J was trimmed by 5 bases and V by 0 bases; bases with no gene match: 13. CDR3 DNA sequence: TGCGCCAGCAGCTTGGCCCTTGGACCCGGGACAGAGAATGAAAAACTGTTTTTT. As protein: CASSLALGPGTENEKLFF.

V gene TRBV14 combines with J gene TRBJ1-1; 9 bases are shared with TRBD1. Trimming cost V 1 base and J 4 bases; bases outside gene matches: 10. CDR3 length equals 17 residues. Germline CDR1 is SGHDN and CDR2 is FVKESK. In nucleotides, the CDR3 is TGTGCCAGCAGCCAAGGAGGGACAGGGAAACGGGGCACTGAAGCTTTCTTT. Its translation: CASSQGGTGKRGTEAFF.

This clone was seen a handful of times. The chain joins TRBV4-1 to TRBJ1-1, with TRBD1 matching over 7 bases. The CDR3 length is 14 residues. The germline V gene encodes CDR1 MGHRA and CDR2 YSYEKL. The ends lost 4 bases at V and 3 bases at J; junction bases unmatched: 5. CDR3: CASSRQGSDTEAFF. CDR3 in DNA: TGCGCCAGCAGCCGACAGGGATCGGACACTGAAGCTTTCTTT.

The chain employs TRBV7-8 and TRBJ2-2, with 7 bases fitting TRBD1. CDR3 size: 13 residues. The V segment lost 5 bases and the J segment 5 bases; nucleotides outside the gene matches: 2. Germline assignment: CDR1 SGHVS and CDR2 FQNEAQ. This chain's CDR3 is CASSPGGTGELFF. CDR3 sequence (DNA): TGTGCCAGCAGCCCAGGGGGAACCGGGGAGCTGTTTTTT.

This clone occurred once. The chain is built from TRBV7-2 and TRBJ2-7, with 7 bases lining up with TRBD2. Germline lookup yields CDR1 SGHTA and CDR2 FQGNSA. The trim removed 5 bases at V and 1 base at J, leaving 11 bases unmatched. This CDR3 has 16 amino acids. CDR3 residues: CASSRPPGGGSYEQYF. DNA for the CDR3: TGTGCCAGCAGCCGCCCGCCGGGCGGGGGTTCCTACGAGCAGTACTTC.

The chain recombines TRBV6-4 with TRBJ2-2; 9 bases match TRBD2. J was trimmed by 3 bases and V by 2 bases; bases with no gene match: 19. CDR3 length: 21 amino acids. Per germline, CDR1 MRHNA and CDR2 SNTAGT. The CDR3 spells CASSDALGAGGARDHTGELFF. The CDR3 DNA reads TGTGCCAGCAGTGACGCGTTAGGGGCGGGGGGGGCGCGAGATCACACCGGGGAGCTGTTTTTT.

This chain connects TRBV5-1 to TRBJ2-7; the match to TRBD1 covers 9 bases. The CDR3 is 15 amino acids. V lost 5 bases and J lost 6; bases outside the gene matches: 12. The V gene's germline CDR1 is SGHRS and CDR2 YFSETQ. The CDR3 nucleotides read TGCGCCAGCAGTCAGATACAGGGGGCGGGTGGCGAGCAGTACTTC. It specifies CASSQIQGAGGEQYF.

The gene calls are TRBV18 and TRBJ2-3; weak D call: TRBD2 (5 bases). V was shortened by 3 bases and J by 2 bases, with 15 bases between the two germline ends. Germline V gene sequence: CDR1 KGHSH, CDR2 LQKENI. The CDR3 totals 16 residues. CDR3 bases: TGTGCCAGCTCACCCCCGGGGTTGAGGAACACAGATACGCAGTATTTT. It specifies CASSPPGLRNTDTQYF.

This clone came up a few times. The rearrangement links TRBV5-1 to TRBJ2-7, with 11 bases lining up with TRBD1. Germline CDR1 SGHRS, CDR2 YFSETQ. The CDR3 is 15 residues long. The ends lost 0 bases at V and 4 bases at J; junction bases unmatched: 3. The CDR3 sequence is CASSLGDRGVYEQYF. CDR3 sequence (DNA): TGCGCCAGCAGCTTGGGGGACAGGGGGGTTTACGAGCAGTACTTC. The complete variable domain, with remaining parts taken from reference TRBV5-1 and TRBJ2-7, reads KAGVTQTPRYLIKTRGQQVTLSCSPISGHRSVSWYQQTPGQGLQFLFEYFSETQRNKGNFPGRFSGRQFSNSRSEMNVSTLELGDSALYLCASSLGDRGVYEQYFGPGTRLTVT.